This entry lists 20 T cell receptor beta chains sequenced from one sample in a study of neurological immune-mediated disorders. One entry per CDR3 protein, called by TCRdb with MiXCR from the 5' RACE reads. The data hold 65,000 to 85,000 distinct CDR3 sequences, with roughly 3% observed a single time. The sample was PBMCs. The receptors come from a woman in her fifties or sixties with multiple sclerosis.

This clonotype was found many times. The gene calls are TRBV4-3 and TRBJ2-2; D not resolved. CDR1 is LGHNA and CDR2 is YSLEER in the germline V gene. The CDR3 consists of 16 residues. The V and J ends lost 0 bases and 2 bases respectively, with 10 bases between them. The CDR3, as DNA: TGCGCCAGCAGCCAAGACCCCACGGCTAACACCGGGGAGCTGTTTTTT. It encodes CASSQDPTANTGELFF.

This clonotype was observed many times. The chain has TRBV9 and TRBJ2-7; TRBD2 aligns across 13 bases. The germline CDR1 and CDR2 sequences are SGDLS and YYNGEE. The CDR3 is 16 residues long. V lost 4 bases, J lost 1 base, and 5 bases stayed unmatched. CDR3 sequence (DNA): TGTGCCAGCAGCCCTGGGACTAGCGGGAATTCCTACGAGCAGTACTTC. Protein product: CASSPGTSGNSYEQYF.

This clonotype was seen many times. The chain carries TRBV4-2 and TRBJ2-1; D perhaps matches TRBD1 (6 bases). Germline CDR1 reads LGHNA; CDR2 reads YNFKEQ. There are 15 residues in the CDR3. With 0 bases removed from V and 2 bases from J, the gap between germline ends came to 8 bases. Written as DNA, the CDR3 is TGTGCCAGCAGCCAAGAGGGGACAACCTACAATGAGCAGTTCTTC. Its translation: CASSQEGTTYNEQFF.

Many counts were recorded for this clonotype. The chain uses TRBV20-1 and TRBJ1-3; 7 bases map to TRBD1. Germline V gene data show CDR1 as DFQATT and CDR2 as SNEGSKA (reference sequence). Trimming removed 1 base from V and 4 bases from J; junction bases left unmatched: 1. This CDR3 contains 13 residues. In DNA form, the CDR3 reads TGCAGTGCTAGAGGACAGGGAGGAAACACCATATATTTT. Translated, it gives CSARGQGGNTIYF.

This clonotype was recorded at least ten times. CDR3 sequence reads: CASSLLGANSPLHF. The CDR3 DNA follows: TGTGCCAGCAGTTTGCTAGGGGCTAATTCACCCCTCCACTTT. The chain is built from TRBV12-3 or TRBV12-4 and TRBJ1-6, with D tentatively TRBD1 (5 bases). V was shortened by 3 bases and J by 6 bases, with 9 bases between the two germline ends. The CDR3 length is 14 residues.

This clonotype was observed many times. The rearrangement joins TRBV4-1 to TRBJ2-2; 7 bases are shared with TRBD1. CDR1 and CDR2 (germline): MGHRA, YSYEKL. J gave up 5 bases and V 0 bases, and 12 bases lay outside the gene matches. The CDR3 is 18 amino acids. The CDR3 reads CASSQETGPPQGTGELFF. The CDR3 DNA is TGCGCCAGCAGCCAAGAGACAGGGCCTCCCCAGGGGACCGGGGAGCTGTTTTTT.

This clonotype was picked up many times. The chain recombines TRBV5-1 with TRBJ1-1; D is possibly TRBD1 (6 bases). Germline V gene sequence: CDR1 SGHRS, CDR2 YFSETQ. The CDR3 runs to 13 residues. Between the trimmed V and J ends, which lost 4 bases and 10 bases, there was a span of 17 bases. Here the CDR3 DNA reads TGCGCCAGCAGCCACACGGACAGTCCGAGAGCTTTCTTT. Protein: CASSHTDSPRAFF.

The J gene is TRBJ1-2, the V gene TRBV20-1; D is unresolved. V was cut by 1 base and J by 2 bases, with 8 bases left in between. This CDR3 comprises 13 residues. Germline V gene sequence: CDR1 DFQATT, CDR2 SNEGSKA (reference sequence). For the CDR3, the DNA is TGCAGTGCTAGAGTAGCAGACAACTATGGCTACACCTTC. Residues: CSARVADNYGYTF.

This clonotype appeared many times. The chain is built from TRBV7-3 and TRBJ1-1; D not certain. CDR1 and CDR2 (germline): SGHTA, FQGTGA. V was trimmed by 2 bases and J by 4 bases, leaving 17 bases between them. The CDR3 sequence is 16 residues long. In DNA, the CDR3 is TGTGCCAGCAGCTTATTCGCCAGGACTACCCCCACTGAAGCTTTCTTT. Translation: CASSLFARTTPTEAFF. Using reference TRBV7-3 and TRBJ1-1 for the parts outside the CDR3, the full variable domain is GAGVSQTPSNKVTEKGKYVELRCDPISGHTALYWYRQSLGQGPEFLIYFQGTGAADDSGLPNDRFFAVRPEGSVSTLKIQRTERGDSAVYLCASSLFARTTPTEAFFGQGTRLTVV.

This clonotype was seen ten or more times. The CDR3 region has the DNA TGTGCCAGCAGTTTGCGGCCCGTCGTAGGTAAGAGCTCCTACGAGCAGTACTTC. It yields the protein CASSLRPVVGKSSYEQYF. The V gene is TRBV28, the J gene TRBJ2-7; the D is unclear. The V gene's germline CDR1 is MDHEN and CDR2 SYDVKM. V lost 3 bases, J lost 0 bases, and 21 bases lay in between. The CDR3 is 18 amino acids. Complete variable domain (other parts from reference TRBV28 and TRBJ2-7): DVKVTQSSRYLVKRTGEKVFLECVQDMDHENMFWYRQDPGLGLRLIYFSYDVKMKEKGDIPEGYSVSREKKERFSLILESASTNQTSMYLCASSLRPVVGKSSYEQYFGPGTRLTVT.

This clonotype was detected only a few times. This may be a read error: a much more frequent sequence differs by one nucleotide. The final CDR3 position lacks the conserved phenylalanine or tryptophan, pointing to a likely read error. The gene calls are TRBV29-1 and TRBJ2-5; D may be TRBD1 (6 bases). The CDR3 is made up of 12 amino acids. Germline loops: CDR1 SQVTM, CDR2 ANQGSEA. Trimming removed 4 bases from V and 5 bases from J, with 11 bases in between. The CDR3 here is CSVAQGSETQYC. The CDR3 region has the DNA TGCAGCGTTGCCCAGGGGTCGGAGACCCAGTACTGC.

V usage is TRBV6-4 and J usage is TRBJ2-3; D ambiguous. The length of the CDR3 is 13 residues. Looked up from germline, CDR1 is MRHNA and CDR2 is SNTAGT. V lost 2 bases to trimming and J lost 2 bases, with 5 bases between them. The CDR3 DNA reads TGTGCCAGCAGTGACGTGGCCACAGATACGCAGTATTTT. Residues: CASSDVATDTQYF.

This clonotype was detected ten times or more. V gene TRBV5-1 combines with J gene TRBJ2-7; TRBD1 matches at 10 bases. This CDR3 region has 13 residues. The J segment lost 6 bases and the V segment lost 3 bases, leaving 3 bases of the junction unmatched. Germline lookup yields CDR1 SGHRS and CDR2 YFSETQ. The CDR3 spells CASSWGTGAEQYF. CDR3 in DNA: TGCGCCAGCAGCTGGGGGACAGGGGCCGAGCAGTACTTC.

This clonotype showed up many times. The chain has TRBV29-1 and TRBJ1-1; weak D call: TRBD1 (5 bases). The CDR3 consists of 18 residues. The germline gives CDR1 SQVTM, CDR2 ANQGSEA. V gave up 3 bases and J gave up 1 base, with 24 bases separating them. CDR3 DNA sequence: TGCAGCGTTGATGCGTTGGGGCACACTCCGTTCAGGAACACTGAAGCTTTCTTT. Its protein product is CSVDALGHTPFRNTEAFF.

V usage is TRBV19 and J usage is TRBJ2-6, with 7 bases that match TRBD1. This CDR3 has 17 amino acids. Germline trimming cut 6 bases from V and 0 bases from J; bases unmatched to any gene: 8. The V gene's germline CDR1 is LNHDA and CDR2 SQIVND (reference sequence). In DNA, the CDR3 is TGTGCCAGTAGAACCGGGACAGCTCTCTCTGGGGCCAACGTCCTGACTTTC. Protein sequence: CASRTGTALSGANVLTF.

This clonotype was observed many times. The chain links TRBV28 to TRBJ2-7; 9 positions agree with TRBD1. Germline CDR1 MDHEN, CDR2 SYDVKM. With V trimmed by 4 bases and J by 4 bases, 11 bases remained unmatched. The CDR3 is 16 amino acids. This CDR3 reads CASSYLSGTGRYEQYF. The CDR3 nucleotides read TGTGCCAGCAGTTACCTATCTGGGACAGGGAGGTACGAGCAGTACTTC.

This clonotype was found many times. The gene calls are TRBV6-6 and TRBJ1-6; unclear D gene. The CDR3 extends over 18 amino acids. Trimming shortened V by 2 bases and J by 6 bases, and 20 bases separated the two germline ends. Germline V lookup: CDR1 MNHNY, CDR2 SVGAGI (reference sequence). CDR3 protein: CASSYGHTTRSLNSPLHF. The CDR3 DNA is TGTGCCAGCAGTTACGGCCATACCACAAGGTCCCTTAATTCACCCCTCCACTTT.

This clonotype appeared a few times. The chain is built from TRBV12-3 or TRBV12-4 and TRBJ1-4, with 8 bases identical to TRBD1. V trimming: 6 bases; J trimming: 6 bases; junction bases outside the gene matches: 6. CDR3 length: 14 residues. The CDR3 nucleotides are TGTGCCAGCAGCATCCAGGGGGCTGATGAAAAACTGTTTTTT. Its protein is CASSIQGADEKLFF.

In this sample, this clonotype turned up a few times. The chain couples TRBV18 to TRBJ1-1; D call uncertain. Trimming removed 6 bases from V and 1 base from J, with 6 bases in between. The CDR3 totals 12 residues. Germline V gene lookup returns CDR1 KGHSH and CDR2 LQKENI. CDR3 sequence: CASSHANTEAFF. The DNA of the CDR3 is TGTGCCAGCTCGCACGCGAACACTGAAGCTTTCTTT. Full variable domain (outside the CDR3, taken from reference TRBV18 and TRBJ1-1): NAGVMQNPRHLVRRRGQEARLRCSPMKGHSHVYWYRQLPEEGLKFMVYLQKENIIDESGMPKERFSAEFPKEGPSILRIQQVVRGDSAAYFCASSHANTEAFFGQGTRLTVV.

The chain uses TRBV4-1 and TRBJ2-3, with 7 bases identical to TRBD1. Trimming at V came to 6 bases and at J to 4 bases, leaving 10 bases not matched to a gene. CDR3 length: 15 amino acids. Germline V gives CDR1 MGHRA, CDR2 YSYEKL. The CDR3 nucleotides are TGCGCCAGCAGTTACCGGGACAGCTCGTCAGATACGCAGTATTTT. Residues: CASSYRDSSSDTQYF.